This TCR beta chain was sequenced during a study of Ad26.COV2.S vaccination and SARS-CoV-2 variants. Study as a whole: The authors gave Ad26.COV2.S intramuscularly, either once or twice 56 days apart. Study-wide results and caveats: An underestimation of total T cell responses may have resulted from the TCR breadth and depth analyses.

Repertoires were generated with immunoSEQ multiplex PCR, while TCRdb's copy carries only in-frame clones and drops some. The table includes about 350,000 clones, about 88% detected once. The V gene's germline CDR1 is LNHNV and CDR2 YYDKDF (reference sequence). V dropped 4 bases and J dropped 1; count of bases not matched to a gene: 7. The CDR3 consists of 15 residues. A note on this clone: Its antigen is as yet unknown.

The sample's treatment: some 20 received Ad26.COV2.S at low or high dose, single or two shots; about 5 received placebo; per-sample allocation not given. Sampling happened 63 days after the first vaccine or placebo injection. The sample came from a Boston adult aged 18-55 years. This clonotype was obtained from a person between 18 and 65 years old who received the Ad26.COV2.S COVID-19 vaccine or a placebo. Here the sequenced sample was peripheral blood, taken in a trial of Ad26.COV2.S vaccine versus placebo. The chain links TRBV15 to TRBJ2-7, with TRBD2 matching 7 bases. The CDR3 nucleotides read TGTGCCACCAGCACTCTGCCGGGACTATCCTACGAGCAGTACTTC. Translating it yields CATSTLPGLSYEQYF.